This record concerns one T cell receptor beta chain sequence. This receptor's antigen is unknown. Within one base of it there is no much larger clone, and no base qualities were kept. Donors formed part of the validation cohort, which comprised 120 subjects and was distinct from the first cohort of under 800 subjects. These data belong to a study of cytomegalovirus exposure and HLA in healthy donors (TCRdb year 2017). Some background on the complete study: A later analysis indicated that the 100 to 150 validation repertoires were generated on the platform also employed for the 720 or so repertoires of the first cohort. The aim of the study was to test whether cataloging public T cell receptors could identify signatures of past pathogen exposure. A separate validation cohort of roughly 110 different subjects was used in addition to the approximately 700-subject first cohort. The study combined high-throughput TCR immunosequencing, statistical association of individual TCRs with disease status, and machine learning to predict cytomegalovirus infection status. Results the study describes overall, beyond this receptor: A total of about 180 TCR beta chains were listed by the study as associated with cytomegalovirus. The validation cohort had no HLA typing available for a later analysis, so co-occurrence within that cohort was assessed over all 130 or so repertoires. The authors suggested that the approach could potentially be generalized to other disease states and immunological phenotypes. While some public TCRs were present in many individuals, most TCR sequences turned up only very rarely across donors. A later analysis found that TCRs clustered in the first cohort also tended to co-occur in the 110 or so validation repertoires, with more than 90% of cluster scores above 0. A few of the identified cytomegalovirus-associated TCR beta chains were confirmed in vitro to be specific for cytomegalovirus antigens. The classifier was reported to diagnose cytomegalovirus status with high specificity and sensitivity in both the original cohort and the validation cohort.

The library was obtained by the immunoSEQ multiplex PCR assay. The authors' pipeline ran thus. A statistical classification framework was built to diagnose cytomegalovirus status from the catalog of TCR beta chain sequences. Sourced from immuneACCESS, this table was stored by TCRdb with only in-frame sequences that have V and J called. A share of the clones is absent; for the studies checked, an unresolved V gene accounts for under half, and the remainder has no known explanation. V and J calls plus clone size are reproduced from that table; the DNA served to infer D and trimming. The sample records some 240,000 clones, around four fifths of which are singletons. The ten largest clones take up roughly 5.4% of the sample. The CDR3 starts with the cysteine, ends with the phenylalanine, and has 15 residues. Only CDR3 DNA remains: 45 bases, in frame from the first base. V is shortened by 4 bases, J by 1 base, and the region joining them spans 14 bases. Via the germline V gene (reference sequence), CDR1 is SGHNT and CDR2 YYREEE.

The chain was built from TRBV5-4 and TRBJ1-1; D gene: possibly TRBD1, on 5 matching bases. The sequencing sample was made of PBMCs. The TCR was taken from a woman aged 18 to 35 in good health and CMV-seronegative. The CDR3 is CASSPQVDQNTEAFF. The base sequence is TGTGCCAGCAGCCCACAGGTGGATCAGAACACTGAAGCTTTCTTT. Outside the CDR3, residues come from the reference TRBV5-4 and TRBJ1-1 proteins, so the full variable domain is: ETGVTQSPTHLIKTRGQQVTLRCSSQSGHNTVSWYQQALGQGPQFIFQYYREEENGRGNFPPRFSGLQFPNYSSELNVNALELDDSALYLCASSPQVDQNTEAFFGQGTRLTVV.